Given below is one T cell receptor beta chain in context. The record originates from a study of blood T cell repertoires in COVID-19. Overall study context: COVID-19 samples, acute and convalescent, were from the United States, Italy and Spain.

Original methodology: Amplification of reference gene primers was used by the study to estimate nucleated cell counts. Sequenced by immunoSEQ multiplex PCR; TCRdb stores in-frame clones only, minus some. D and trimming come from the DNA, and the V and J calls and clone size come from that table. The sample lists some 100,000 clones; 85% were seen once. Per germline, CDR1 SGDLS and CDR2 YYNGEE. With 2 bases removed from V and 7 bases from J, the gap between germline ends came to 13 bases. This CDR3 spans 14 amino acids. The sample was peripheral blood. The V and J genes are TRBV9 and TRBJ2-1, with a tentative D call TRBD1 (5 bases). The sequence was obtained from a woman in her 70s with active or convalescent COVID-19. The CDR3 DNA is TGTGCCAGCAGCGTGGCAGGGTCCGGAAATGAGCAGTTCTTC. Amino acids: CASSVAGSGNEQFF.